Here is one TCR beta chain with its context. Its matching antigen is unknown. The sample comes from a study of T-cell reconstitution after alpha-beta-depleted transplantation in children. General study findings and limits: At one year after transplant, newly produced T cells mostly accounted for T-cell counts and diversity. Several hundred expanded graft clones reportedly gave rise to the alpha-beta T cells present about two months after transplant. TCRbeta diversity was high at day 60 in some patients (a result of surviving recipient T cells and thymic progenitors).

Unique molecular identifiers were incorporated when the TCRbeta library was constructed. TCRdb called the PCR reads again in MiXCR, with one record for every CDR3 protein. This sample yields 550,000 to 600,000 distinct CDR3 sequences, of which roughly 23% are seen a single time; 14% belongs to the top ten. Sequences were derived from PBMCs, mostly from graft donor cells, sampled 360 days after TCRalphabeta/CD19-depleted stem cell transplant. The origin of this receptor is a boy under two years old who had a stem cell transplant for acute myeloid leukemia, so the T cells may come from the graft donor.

DNA of the CDR3: TGTGCCAGCAGCGCAGTTCAGCCGGAAGACAGGAACTATGGCTACACCTTC. Amino acids: CASSAVQPEDRNYGYTF. The V gene is TRBV9, the J gene TRBJ1-2; D might be TRBD1 (6 bases). V gave up 3 bases and J gave up 2 bases, with 20 bases separating them. CDR3 size: 17 residues. Germline V CDR1 and CDR2: SGDLS, YYNGEE. Full variable domain (outside the CDR3, taken from reference TRBV9 and TRBJ1-2): DSGVTQTPKHLITATGQRVTLRCSPRSGDLSVYWYQQSLDQGLQFLIQYYNGEERAKGNILERFSAQQFPDLHSELNLSSLELGDSALYFCASSAVQPEDRNYGYTFGSGTRLTVV.